This entry lists 25 T cell receptor beta chains sequenced from one sample in a study of shared clonotypes between healthy human individuals. Produced via immunoSEQ multiplex PCR; TCRdb's table is partial and in-frame only. The data contain hundreds of thousands of clones, 96% of them singletons. Source material: naive CD4+ T cells sorted from blood. Subset noted: CD45RA+ positively selected. These TCRs come from a woman under 40 in good health.

The CDR3 DNA sequence: TGTGCCAGTAGTCTAGGTAGCTCTGGGGCCAACGTCCTGACTTTC. Amino acid sequence: CASSLGSSGANVLTF. The chain carries TRBV19 and TRBJ2-6; D unclear. Between the trimmed V and J ends, which lost 5 bases and 0 bases, there was a span of 8 bases. This CDR3 spans 15 amino acids. The germline CDR1 and CDR2 sequences are LNHDA and SQIVND (reference sequence).

The chain has TRBV11-2 and TRBJ2-1, with 10 positions matching TRBD1. With 6 bases clipped from V and 4 bases from J, the junction kept 6 bases outside the gene matches. Germline CDR1 and CDR2: SGHAT and FQNNGV. This CDR3 is built from 15 residues. The CDR3 region is CASSHGQGDYNEQFF. The CDR3 bases are TGTGCCAGCAGTCATGGACAGGGGGATTACAATGAGCAGTTCTTC.

V usage is TRBV20-1 and J usage is TRBJ2-1; D is uncertain. The CDR3 totals 11 residues. Germline CDR1 reads DFQATT; CDR2 reads SNEGSKA (reference sequence). Trimming shortened V by 7 bases and J by 8 bases, and 12 bases separated the two germline ends. Written as DNA, the CDR3 is TGCAGTGTTGGAGAGCTCGATGAGCAGTTCTTC. The encoded protein is CSVGELDEQFF.

This clone has just one count. This sequence joins TRBV10-3 and TRBJ2-7, with D possibly called TRBD1 or TRBD2 (5 bases each). Germline V lookup: CDR1 ENHRY, CDR2 SYGVKD. V was clipped by 7 bases and J by 3 bases, with 16 bases between them. The CDR3 is made up of 14 amino acids. The CDR3 loop is CAINSPGPYYEQYF. The CDR3 nucleotides read TGTGCCATCAATAGCCCGGGACCGTACTACGAGCAGTACTTC.

The CDR3 loop reads CAISPGQETSEAFF. The CDR3 DNA reads as TGTGCCATCAGTCCGGGACAGGAGACTTCTGAAGCTTTCTTT. The chain couples TRBV10-3 to TRBJ1-1; 8 nucleotides align to TRBD1. Trimming removed 5 bases from V and 6 bases from J; junction bases left unmatched: 8. The CDR3 consists of 14 residues. The germline V gene encodes CDR1 ENHRY and CDR2 SYGVKD.

The CDR3 spells CATSEGQFNQPQHF. CDR3 DNA sequence: TGTGCCACCAGCGAGGGACAGTTCAATCAGCCCCAGCATTTT. V usage is TRBV15 and J usage is TRBJ1-5; 7 bases are shared with TRBD1. With V trimmed by 5 bases and J by 3 bases, 4 bases remained unmatched. The CDR3 totals 14 residues. Per the germline V gene, CDR1 is LNHNV and CDR2 is YYDKDF (reference sequence).

The J gene is TRBJ2-6, the V gene TRBV5-1; the D gene is possibly TRBD1 (6 bases). Trimming left V 4 bases short and J 0 bases short, with 17 bases between. The CDR3 is 18 residues long. Germline-derived CDR1 and CDR2 are SGHRS and YFSETQ. The CDR3 nucleotides read TGCGCCAGCAGCCCCCTAGGACAGTATGGCTCTGGGGCCAACGTCCTGACTTTC. Encoded protein: CASSPLGQYGSGANVLTF.

V usage is TRBV9 and J usage is TRBJ1-1; D unresolved. The CDR3 has 15 amino acids. In germline, CDR1 is SGDLS, CDR2 YYNGEE. Trimming shortened V by 0 bases and J by 5 bases, and 14 bases separated the two germline ends. CDR3 bases: TGTGCCAGCAGCGTAGCAGGCCTACCAACGACTGAAGCTTTCTTT. Its translation is CASSVAGLPTTEAFF.

The chain employs TRBV6-5 and TRBJ2-7; 7 bases are shared with TRBD2. Trimming at V came to 6 bases and at J to 6 bases, leaving 11 bases not matched to a gene. There are 14 residues in the CDR3. Germline-derived CDR1 and CDR2 are MNHEY and SVGAGI. The CDR3 here is CASSRTRAPGEQYF. The CDR3 coding sequence is TGTGCCAGCAGCAGGACTAGGGCCCCTGGCGAGCAGTACTTC.

The chain uses TRBV18 and TRBJ2-7; D not resolved. Trimming left V 5 bases short and J 3 bases short, with 11 bases between. The germline CDR1 and CDR2 sequences are KGHSH and LQKENI. The CDR3 loop spans 13 amino acids. In DNA form, the CDR3 reads TGTGCCAGCTCAATTGAAACTGGCTACGAGCAGTACTTC. Its protein is CASSIETGYEQYF.

The chain couples TRBV18 to TRBJ2-1, with 12 bases fitting TRBD2. Germline CDR1 KGHSH, CDR2 LQKENI. Trimming cost V 2 bases and J 7 bases; bases outside gene matches: 3. CDR3 size: 15 residues. CDR3 region: CASSPKLAGGNEQFF. The CDR3 nucleotides read TGTGCCAGCTCACCAAAACTAGCGGGAGGTAATGAGCAGTTCTTC.

The V call is TRBV5-1, the J call TRBJ2-5; 12 bases fit TRBD1. The CDR3 totals 15 residues. Germline V CDR1 and CDR2: SGHRS, YFSETQ. With 5 bases clipped from V and 5 bases from J, the junction kept 7 bases outside the gene matches. CDR3 sequence: CASRLGTGGRETQYF. The CDR3 DNA reads TGCGCCAGCAGGCTTGGGACAGGGGGCAGGGAGACCCAGTACTTC.

The chain is built from TRBV29-1 and TRBJ2-3, with D unclear. The CDR3 runs 13 residues. Trimming pared 8 bases from V and 0 bases from J, leaving 12 bases between. Germline V gene lookup returns CDR1 SQVTM and CDR2 ANQGSEA. CDR3 sequence reads: CSTRTGSTDTQYF. For the CDR3, the DNA is TGCAGCACCAGGACGGGTAGCACAGATACGCAGTATTTT.

This chain joins TRBV11-3 and TRBJ1-5; the match to TRBD1 covers 7 bases. V was clipped by 5 bases and J by 0 bases; unmatched bases: 10. Germline V gives CDR1 SGHNT, CDR2 YENEEA. The CDR3 length is 17 residues. The CDR3 region is CASSRRSGTVSNQPQHF. The DNA for the CDR3 is TGTGCCAGCAGCCGCCGCTCGGGGACAGTTAGCAATCAGCCCCAGCATTTT.

This chain joins TRBV19 and TRBJ1-5; D may be TRBD1 (5 bases). The CDR3 length is 17 residues. Trimming took 3 bases from V and 0 from J, leaving 15 bases between them. Germline CDR1 reads LNHDA; CDR2 reads SQIVND (reference sequence). CDR3 in DNA: TGTGCCAGTAGTATCCCTTACGGGACGGATAGCAATCAGCCCCAGCATTTT. As protein: CASSIPYGTDSNQPQHF.

This sequence joins TRBV27 and TRBJ2-2, with D perhaps being TRBD1 or TRBD2 (5 bases each). The ends were cut back, 3 bases at V and 1 base at J, with 9 bases in the middle. Germline values: CDR1 MNHEY, CDR2 SMNVEV (reference sequence). The length of the CDR3 is 15 residues. CDR3 loop: CASSFGAVNTGELFF. In DNA, the CDR3 is TGTGCCAGCAGTTTCGGGGCAGTGAACACCGGGGAGCTGTTTTTT.

The sample holds a few counts of this clone. This sequence joins TRBV4-1 and TRBJ2-6, with D unresolved. There are 14 residues in the CDR3. CDR1 is MGHRA, CDR2 YSYEKL, per germline. The ends were cut back, 0 bases at V and 5 bases at J, with 5 bases in the middle. CDR3 DNA: TGCGCCAGCAGCCAAGATTTCTGGGCCAACGTCCTGACTTTC. As protein: CASSQDFWANVLTF.

The J gene is TRBJ1-3, the V gene TRBV7-6; possible D gene TRBD1, 5 bases. The germline V gene encodes CDR1 SGHVS and CDR2 FNYEAQ. This CDR3 spans 15 amino acids. V was trimmed by 7 bases and J by 0 bases, leaving 13 bases between them. CDR3 sequence (DNA): TGTGCCAGCACCCCGACAGCGAGCTCTGGAAACACCATATATTTT. As protein: CASTPTASSGNTIYF.

The CDR3 sequence is CASSPRADEQYF. For the CDR3, the DNA is TGTGCCAGCAGTCCCCGGGCAGACGAGCAGTACTTC. The gene calls are TRBV6-5 and TRBJ2-7; D not resolved. The germline gives CDR1 MNHEY, CDR2 SVGAGI. V was trimmed by 5 bases and J by 5 bases, leaving 10 bases between them. The CDR3 runs to 12 residues.

The chain has TRBV28 and TRBJ2-4; perhaps TRBD1 as D (6 bases). In germline, CDR1 is MDHEN, CDR2 SYDVKM. V was trimmed by 3 bases and J by 0 bases, leaving 12 bases between them. The CDR3 has 16 residues. CDR3 DNA: TGTGCCAGCAGTTTGACAGGAGCGCTAGCCAAAAACATTCAGTACTTC. Translated: CASSLTGALAKNIQYF. Full variable domain (missing parts from reference TRBV28 and TRBJ2-4): DVKVTQSSRYLVKRTGEKVFLECVQDMDHENMFWYRQDPGLGLRLIYFSYDVKMKEKGDIPEGYSVSREKKERFSLILESASTNQTSMYLCASSLTGALAKNIQYFGAGTRLSVL.

The genes are TRBV5-1 and TRBJ2-7, with D unclear. The V end lost 0 bases, the J end lost 2 bases, and 9 bases lay between the germline ends. The germline gives CDR1 SGHRS, CDR2 YFSETQ. This CDR3 is built from 14 residues. CDR3 bases: TGCGCCAGCAGCTTGGCGGATCCCGCCTACGAGCAGTACTTC. Protein product: CASSLADPAYEQYF.

This sequence joins TRBV6-5 and TRBJ2-7, with 8 nucleotides matching TRBD2. The germline CDR1 and CDR2 sequences are MNHEY and SVGAGI. This CDR3 spans 16 amino acids. With V trimmed by 0 bases and J by 9 bases, 13 bases remained unmatched. CDR3 protein: CASSYSGGGSGFVQYF. CDR3 DNA sequence: TGTGCCAGCAGTTACTCCGGGGGGGGGAGCGGGTTTGTGCAGTACTTC.

This clone was counted a few times. CDR3 nucleotide sequence: TGCGCCAGCAGCCAAATGGCTAGCGGGAGCACAGAGACCCAGTACTTC. Residues: CASSQMASGSTETQYF. The V call is TRBV4-1, the J call TRBJ2-5; 10 nucleotides agree with TRBD2. The germline V gene encodes CDR1 MGHRA and CDR2 YSYEKL. Trimming at V came to 2 bases and at J to 4 bases, leaving 7 bases not matched to a gene. The CDR3 covers 16 residues.

The rearrangement uses TRBV7-2 and TRBJ2-7, with D possibly TRBD1 on 5 matching bases. The germline gives CDR1 SGHTA, CDR2 FQGNSA. This CDR3 comprises 15 residues. V shed 8 bases and J shed 3 bases, with 20 bases lying between them. CDR3 coding DNA: TGTGCCAGCTCCTCCACGGGCAAAAGGGGCTACGAGCAGTACTTC. It specifies CASSSTGKRGYEQYF.

The V gene is TRBV2, the J gene TRBJ2-2; D could derive from TRBD1 or TRBD2 (6 bases each). Deletions cut 2 bases from V and 0 bases from J, with 10 bases between. The germline CDR1 and CDR2 sequences are SNHLY and FYNNEI. The CDR3 spans 16 residues. The CDR3 loop is CASSERGAPNTGELFF. The CDR3, as DNA: TGTGCCAGCAGTGAAAGGGGGGCCCCGAACACCGGGGAGCTGTTTTTT. Based on the CDR3 plus reference TRBV2 and TRBJ2-2, the full variable domain is EPEVTQTPSHQVTQMGQEVILRCVPISNHLYFYWYRQILGQKVEFLVSFYNNEISEKSEIFDDQFSVERPDGSNFTLKIRSTKLEDSAMYFCASSERGAPNTGELFFGEGSRLTVL.